The 30 T cell receptor beta chains below come from one sample, sequenced in a study of STAT3 mutations in large granular lymphocyte leukemia. These receptors are not linked to any known antigen. The table came from immunoSEQ multiplex PCR; TCRdb's copy has only in-frame clones and leaves some out. The table records around 6,600 clones, approximately 57% of them present only once. General study findings and limits: Every T-cell large granular lymphocyte leukemia patient had at least one immunodominant TCR beta clonotype.

The sequencing input was peripheral blood mononuclear cells. These TCRs come from a boy younger than 18 with T-cell large granular lymphocyte leukemia. Some clones in this sample may be carry-over from other donors' samples.

This clone was recorded once. The chain links TRBV13 to TRBJ2-3; the match to TRBD2 covers 10 bases. The CDR3 spans 17 residues. With V trimmed by 5 bases and J by 6 bases, 14 bases remained unmatched. Germline V gene sequence: CDR1 PRHDT, CDR2 FYEKMQ (reference sequence). The CDR3 loop is CASSLSGGAGSADTQYF. The CDR3 bases are TGTGCCAGCAGCCTCAGCGGGGGGGCTGGATCAGCGGATACGCAGTATTTT. Full variable domain (missing parts from reference TRBV13 and TRBJ2-3): AAGVIQSPRHLIKEKRETATLKCYPIPRHDTVYWYQQGPGQDPQFLISFYEKMQSDKGSIPDRFSAQQFSDYHSELNMSSLELGDSALYFCASSLSGGAGSADTQYFGPGTRLTVL.

The chain links TRBV30 to TRBJ2-7, with 13 bases that match TRBD2. V trimming: 6 bases; J trimming: 6 bases; junction bases outside the gene matches: 5. CDR3 length equals 13 residues. Germline V CDR1 and CDR2: GTSNPN, SVGIG (reference sequence). CDR3: CACQTSGRSEQYF. In DNA form, the CDR3 reads TGTGCCTGTCAGACTAGCGGGAGGAGCGAGCAGTACTTC.

The V gene is TRBV20-1, the J gene TRBJ1-2; D gene uncertain. Trimming shortened V by 5 bases and J by 3 bases, and 7 bases separated the two germline ends. Germline CDR1 and CDR2: DFQATT and SNEGSKA (reference sequence). The CDR3 totals 11 residues. The DNA for the CDR3 is TGCAGTGCTCCCCGGGACTATGGCTACACCTTC. Translation gives CSAPRDYGYTF.

The table lists this clone with a few counts. V usage is TRBV10-2 and J usage is TRBJ1-2, with D unresolved. V was clipped by 1 base and J by 4 bases, with 7 bases between them. This CDR3 is built from 13 residues. Germline loops: CDR1 WSHSY, CDR2 SAAADI. The CDR3 loop reads CASSEFKGYGYTF. The CDR3 nucleotides read TGCGCCAGCAGTGAGTTTAAGGGCTATGGCTACACCTTC.

V usage is TRBV7-8 and J usage is TRBJ1-6; D ambiguous. Looked up from germline, CDR1 is SGHVS and CDR2 is FQNEAQ. CDR3 length: 14 residues. Trimming pared 5 bases from V and 10 bases from J, leaving 15 bases between. DNA of the CDR3: TGTGCCAGCAGCCCGGGTCAGCACGGCTCACCCCTCCACTTT. Residues: CASSPGQHGSPLHF.

The gene calls are TRBV4-2 and TRBJ2-1; no clear D gene. Germline lookup yields CDR1 LGHNA and CDR2 YNFKEQ. Trimming removed 0 bases from V and 6 bases from J, with 12 bases in between. The CDR3 consists of 15 residues. The CDR3, as DNA: TGTGCCAGCAGCCAAGACCTAGAGTCTCCCAATGAGCAGTTCTTC. Protein product: CASSQDLESPNEQFF.

The table lists this clone with a few counts. The chain joins TRBV13 to TRBJ2-7, with D tentatively TRBD2 (5 bases). The germline CDR1 and CDR2 sequences are PRHDT and FYEKMQ (reference sequence). With 1 base removed from V and 6 bases from J, the gap between germline ends came to 13 bases. The CDR3 spans 14 residues. CDR3 coding DNA: TGTGCCAGCAGCTTAGTAAGGGAGTGGGGCGAGCAGTACTTC. This translates into CASSLVREWGEQYF.

This chain links TRBV18 with TRBJ2-5, with 7 positions matching TRBD2. V dropped 2 bases and J dropped 5; count of bases not matched to a gene: 5. This CDR3 spans 14 amino acids. Germline-derived CDR1 and CDR2 are KGHSH and LQKENI. CDR3 amino acids: CASSPSLGGETQYF. As DNA, the CDR3 is TGTGCCAGCTCACCAAGTCTGGGGGGGGAGACCCAGTACTTC.

The chain employs TRBV7-9 and TRBJ2-5, with D tentatively TRBD1 (5 bases). Germline V gives CDR1 SEHNR, CDR2 FQNEAQ (reference sequence). The germline V and J ends were trimmed by 1 base and 1 base, with 10 bases remaining between them. The CDR3 contains 15 residues. The CDR3 is CASSLGPDIQETQYF. CDR3 nucleotides: TGTGCCAGCAGCTTAGGCCCGGACATCCAAGAGACCCAGTACTTC.

This rearrangement joins TRBV13 to TRBJ2-7; 7 nucleotides line up with TRBD2. The CDR3 is 16 residues long. Trimming at V came to 5 bases and at J to 3 bases, leaving 13 bases not matched to a gene. The germline gives CDR1 PRHDT, CDR2 FYEKMQ (reference sequence). CDR3 sequence: CASSRRKRGLFYEQYF. CDR3 coding DNA: TGTGCCAGCAGCCGCCGGAAGCGGGGCTTGTTCTACGAGCAGTACTTC.

The genes are TRBV5-1 and TRBJ1-5, with D maybe TRBD1 (5 bases). V gave up 2 bases and J gave up 7 bases, with 13 bases separating them. The CDR3 consists of 14 residues. CDR1 and CDR2 (germline): SGHRS, YFSETQ. Here the CDR3 reads CASSLEGYGQPQHF. The CDR3 nucleotides are TGCGCCAGCAGCTTAGAGGGGTACGGACAGCCCCAGCATTTT.

The chain is built from TRBV7-9 and TRBJ1-5, with 11 bases that match TRBD1. There are 16 residues in the CDR3. J lost 3 bases, V lost 5 bases, and 6 bases had no gene match. Germline loops: CDR1 SEHNR, CDR2 FQNEAQ (reference sequence). The CDR3 bases are TGTGCCAGCAGCCCGGGACAGGGGGTGAACAATCAGCCCCAGCATTTT. Translation gives CASSPGQGVNNQPQHF.

This chain joins TRBV4-3 and TRBJ2-7, with D possibly matching TRBD2 (6 bases). V dropped 0 bases and J dropped 2 bases, with 11 bases sitting between them. The germline CDR1 and CDR2 sequences are LGHNA and YSLEER. This CDR3 is 15 amino acids long. This chain's CDR3 is CASSQERTMTYEQYF. The CDR3 coding sequence is TGCGCCAGCAGCCAAGAGAGGACTATGACCTACGAGCAGTACTTC.

J is TRBJ2-7 and V is TRBV9; 7 bases agree with TRBD2. The CDR3 consists of 15 residues. Germline-derived CDR1 and CDR2 are SGDLS and YYNGEE. With 1 base clipped from V and 4 bases from J, the junction kept 8 bases outside the gene matches. CDR3 residues: CASSVRSGAIYEQYF. In DNA form, the CDR3 reads TGTGCCAGCAGCGTACGAAGCGGGGCTATATACGAGCAGTACTTC.

This clone was picked up a small number of times. The V gene is TRBV11-2, the J gene TRBJ2-7, with 9 nucleotides matching TRBD1. After removal of 0 bases from V and 2 bases from J, the junction contained 5 bases not matched to a gene. The CDR3 extends over 16 amino acids. Germline-derived CDR1 and CDR2 are SGHAT and FQNNGV. For the CDR3, the DNA is TGTGCCAGCAGCTTAGATTCGGGACAGGGAACCTACGAGCAGTACTTC. Translation: CASSLDSGQGTYEQYF.

V is TRBV30 and J is TRBJ2-7, with 7 bases that match TRBD1. CDR3 length: 14 residues. Germline values: CDR1 GTSNPN, CDR2 SVGIG (reference sequence). The junction had 11 bases not matched to a gene; V was cut back by 6 bases and J by 3 bases. In DNA, the CDR3 is TGTGCCTGCCGACAGGGTAGAACTTACTACGAGCAGTACTTC. It translates to CACRQGRTYYEQYF. The full variable domain, rest sourced from reference TRBV30 and TRBJ2-7, is SQTIHQWPATLVQPVGSPLSLECTVEGTSNPNLYWYRQAAGRGLQLLFYSVGIGQISSEVPQNLSASRPQDRQFILSSKKLLLSDSGFYLCACRQGRTYYEQYFGPGTRLTVT.

The chain has TRBV6-5 and TRBJ1-4, with D hard to call. The CDR3 is made up of 13 amino acids. Germline CDR1 is MNHEY and CDR2 is SVGAGI. The germline V and J ends were trimmed by 2 bases and 7 bases, with 8 bases remaining between them. The CDR3: CASSYTWGEKLFF. The CDR3 DNA reads as TGTGCCAGCAGTTACACTTGGGGTGAAAAACTGTTTTTT.

The chain combines TRBV5-1 with TRBJ1-2, with 10 nucleotides matching TRBD1. The CDR3 spans 15 residues. The V gene's germline CDR1 is SGHRS and CDR2 YFSETQ. The V gene end was trimmed by 4 bases and the J gene end by 6 bases; junction bases not matched to a gene: 9. This CDR3 reads CASSAWGQGSDGYTF. The CDR3, as DNA: TGCGCCAGCAGCGCCTGGGGACAGGGGAGCGATGGCTACACCTTC.

The gene calls are TRBV6-5 and TRBJ2-7; TRBD2 aligns across 10 bases. This CDR3 is 14 amino acids long. The trim removed 5 bases at V and 4 bases at J, leaving 5 bases unmatched. In germline, CDR1 is MNHEY, CDR2 SVGAGI. The CDR3 protein is CASSKAGGYYEQYF. Written as DNA, the CDR3 is TGTGCCAGCAGTAAAGCGGGAGGGTATTACGAGCAGTACTTC.

This clone was found a few times. The chain has TRBV9 and TRBJ1-6, with TRBD1 as a possible D gene (6 bases). This CDR3 is built from 17 residues. Germline CDR1 and CDR2: SGDLS and YYNGEE. The germline V and J ends were trimmed by 0 bases and 5 bases, with 15 bases remaining between them. This chain's CDR3 is CASSVDSRTADNSPLHF. The CDR3 DNA follows: TGTGCCAGCAGCGTAGATTCGAGGACAGCCGATAATTCACCCCTCCACTTT.

This clone was observed a handful of times. The rearrangement uses TRBV10-2 and TRBJ2-1; D gene ambiguous. The CDR3 contains 13 residues. Trimming took off 4 bases at V and 7 bases at J, with 11 bases between the two ends. Germline V gene data show CDR1 as WSHSY and CDR2 as SAAADI. CDR3 coding DNA: TGCGCCAGCAGTGCCTCGGGTCTGAATGAGCAGTTCTTC. Translating it yields CASSASGLNEQFF.

The rearrangement links TRBV4-1 to TRBJ2-7, with unresolved D. This CDR3 has 14 amino acids. The germline V and J ends were trimmed by 1 base and 6 bases, with 13 bases remaining between them. Per germline, CDR1 MGHRA and CDR2 YSYEKL. The CDR3 DNA reads TGCGCCAGCAGCCAAGTAAACTCTCCGGGCGAGCAGTACTTC. Encoded protein: CASSQVNSPGEQYF.

This clone was detected a few times. This chain joins TRBV28 and TRBJ1-5; the D is unclear. The germline gives CDR1 MDHEN, CDR2 SYDVKM. The CDR3 runs to 13 residues. The V gene lost 5 bases and the J gene lost 9 bases, with 14 bases spanning the gap. The CDR3 DNA follows: TGTGCCAGCAGTCGACCCCCGCGGTCGCCCCAGCATTTT. This encodes CASSRPPRSPQHF.

This clone came up a few times. Here the CDR3 reads CASSQDLGQGALEQYF. CDR3 coding DNA: TGTGCCAGCAGCCAAGATCTAGGACAGGGGGCGCTTGAGCAGTACTTC. The chain employs TRBV14 and TRBJ2-7, with 11 bases that match TRBD1. The CDR3 spans 16 residues. The V gene end was trimmed by 0 bases and the J gene end by 7 bases; junction bases not matched to a gene: 8. Germline V gives CDR1 SGHDN, CDR2 FVKESK. The variable domain in full, with the rest retrieved from reference TRBV14 and TRBJ2-7, is EAGVTQFPSHSVIEKGQTVTLRCDPISGHDNLYWYRRVMGKEIKFLLHFVKESKQDESGMPNNRFLAERTGGTYSTLKVQPAELEDSGVYFCASSQDLGQGALEQYFGPGTRLTVT.

This chain links TRBV13 with TRBJ1-1; D ambiguous. Deletions cut 5 bases from V and 5 bases from J, with 15 bases between. Germline CDR1 reads PRHDT; CDR2 reads FYEKMQ (reference sequence). The CDR3 has 14 amino acids. The CDR3 nucleotides are TGTGCCAGCAGCCCTCTTAATTCTGGGACTGAAGCTTTCTTT. Amino acid sequence: CASSPLNSGTEAFF.

V usage is TRBV10-2 and J usage is TRBJ1-2; 7 nucleotides align to TRBD1. The V gene's germline CDR1 is WSHSY and CDR2 SAAADI. This CDR3 contains 12 residues. After removal of 8 bases from V and 4 bases from J, the junction contained 4 bases not matched to a gene. The CDR3 DNA reads TGCGCCAGCCTTCGGGACAGCTATGGCTACACCTTC. Residues: CASLRDSYGYTF.

This clone was seen more than once but under ten times. V and J are TRBV18 and TRBJ1-6, with 8 bases aligning to TRBD1. Germline lookup yields CDR1 KGHSH and CDR2 LQKENI. The CDR3 contains 16 residues. After removal of 3 bases from V and 5 bases from J, the junction contained 6 bases not matched to a gene. The CDR3 region has the DNA TGTGCCAGCTCACCTTTCGACAGGGGAGATAATTCACCCCTCCACTTT. This codes for CASSPFDRGDNSPLHF.

The V call is TRBV5-1, the J call TRBJ2-7, with D possibly TRBD2 on 5 matching bases. The CDR3 is made up of 16 amino acids. The V gene's germline CDR1 is SGHRS and CDR2 YFSETQ. Deletions cut 0 bases from V and 3 bases from J, with 16 bases between. The CDR3 DNA reads TGCGCCAGCAGCTTGGGGGAGACTCCATTAAACTACGAGCAGTACTTC. Translated: CASSLGETPLNYEQYF.

This chain joins TRBV4-3 and TRBJ2-7; D perhaps matches TRBD1 (6 bases). In germline, CDR1 is LGHNA, CDR2 YSLEER. Trimming took 1 base from V and 5 from J, leaving 9 bases between them. This CDR3 region has 13 residues. In DNA form, the CDR3 reads TGCGCCAGCAGCCAAGGAGGGGGAGACGAGCAGTACTTC. This gives the protein CASSQGGGDEQYF.

The chain uses TRBV6-5 and TRBJ2-7, with D maybe TRBD1 (6 bases). V was cut by 6 bases and J by 0 bases, with 12 bases left in between. The CDR3 is 14 residues long. Per germline, CDR1 MNHEY and CDR2 SVGAGI. CDR3 in amino acids: CASRPTGISYEQYF. The CDR3 bases are TGTGCCAGCAGGCCGACAGGCATCTCCTACGAGCAGTACTTC.